Here is one T cell receptor beta chain with its context. This clonotype was seen only a few times. There is no known antigen for this receptor. Per-nucleotide qualities are absent, and no much larger clonotype sits a single base away. The data are from a study of post-analysis software for immune sequencing data (dated by TCRdb to between 2014 and 2017). Regarding the complete study: Relapsing-remitting, secondary progressive and progressive-relapsing multiple sclerosis were recorded as disease courses, and subtype annotation was lacking for some patients. The multiple sclerosis patient repertoires were compared with approximately 11 previously published healthy control repertoires from donors aged about 6 to 26 years. A subset of samples was prepared in parallel using single-end sample barcoding, then pooled and co-amplified after Illumina adapter ligation. The paper as a whole reports these results and caveats: When samples were clustered directly using the F measure, samples prepared in the same batch co-clustered strongly, which prompted a batch-effect correction. Patients showed significantly higher frequencies than controls for several TRBV segments, among them TRBV5-6, TRBV5-1 and TRBV20-1. Significantly lower normalized Chao1 diversity was found in multiple sclerosis patients than in controls, suggesting substantial peripheral T-cell clonal expansion. The control group was slightly older than the multiple sclerosis patient group.

The library was built by means of PCR. Instrument on record: Illumina HiSeq 2500. To reduce PCR and sequencing biases, unique molecular identifiers were built into the TCR beta cDNA libraries. Every 1 to 10 million input T cells yielded 500,000 or so cDNA molecules, meaning each molecule approximated one T cell. The patient libraries were prepared and sequenced using the same protocol as the earlier healthy control dataset. Samples belonging to the same batch were prepared together, multiplexed and sequenced on a shared HiSeq lane. Concerning the study's data processing: MIGEC handled the raw barcoded reads, throwing out single-read molecular identifier groups before consensus assembly and CDR3 extraction. VDJtools was used for post-analysis of the clonotype tables, with diversity normalized by down-sampling every dataset to the smallest sample size. To correct batch-related cross-sample contamination, repertoire overlap clustering matched CDR3 amino acid sequences but not nucleotide sequences. The public reads were reanalyzed by TCRdb: fastp trimming at Q25, MiXCR alignment, in-frame beta chains only. Rows are unified per CDR3 protein, each entry keeping the most common DNA and genes. TCRdb, not the authors, supplied the V and J calls. This sample holds roughly 800,000 distinct CDR3 sequences; about 32% were observed only once. The top ten hold approximately 0.6% of the sample.

V and J lose 5 bases and 1 base, and a span of 5 bases separates them. The germline V gene specifies SQVTM as CDR1 and ANQGSEA as CDR2. The cysteine opens and the phenylalanine closes a CDR3 of 12 amino acids. Of all the DNA, just the CDR3 is kept, 36 bases in frame from base 1. TCR beta repertoires were profiled from peripheral blood of roughly 13 young patients with multiple sclerosis to demonstrate the VDJtools post-analysis software. The multiple sclerosis patients were children and adolescents between roughly 6 and 16 years of age. The rearrangement combines TRBV29-1 with TRBJ2-2; the D gene identity is not certain. Source material: blood. The clonotype was recovered from a girl between 5 and 17 years old with multiple sclerosis. The DNA sequence is as follows: TGCAGCGTTTTCAGGAACACCGGGGAGCTGTTTTTT. Its coded protein is CSVFRNTGELFF.